The rows below give T cell receptor beta chains drawn from one sample of a study of cytomegalovirus exposure and HLA in healthy donors. Assay used: immunoSEQ multiplex PCR; TCRdb lists only in-frame clones, some missing. Found here are about 84,000 clones; the top ten clones hold 0.58%. Source material: PBMCs. The receptors derive from a man between 45 and 60 years old in good health and CMV-seronegative. Each CDR3 is given with its conserved first and last residue. Each record gives: D gene, J gene, V gene, CDR3 protein. D genes are given only for firm matches.

D gene: TRBD1; J gene: TRBJ1-1; V gene: TRBV5-1; CDR3 protein: CASNTGTGSSAFF
D gene: TRBD1; J gene: TRBJ1-2; V gene: TRBV5-4; CDR3 protein: CASSTTGGDYGYTF
D gene: TRBD2; J gene: TRBJ2-7; V gene: TRBV7-2; CDR3 protein: CASSLEPPRPASGAVQYF
D gene: NA; J gene: TRBJ1-2; V gene: TRBV10-3; CDR3 protein: CAISGRGKVNERYYGYTF
D gene: NA; J gene: TRBJ2-5; V gene: TRBV5-1; CDR3 protein: CASSLSGKQETQYF
D gene: TRBD1; J gene: TRBJ1-5; V gene: TRBV7-2; CDR3 protein: CASSWGTGINQPQHF
D gene: NA; J gene: TRBJ2-2; V gene: TRBV7-2; CDR3 protein: CASSPQGGGAYGELFF
D gene: NA; J gene: TRBJ2-2; V gene: TRBV7-2; CDR3 protein: CASSLGPTRTGELFF
D gene: TRBD1; J gene: TRBJ1-5; V gene: TRBV5-1; CDR3 protein: CASSILTGDHQPQHF
D gene: NA; J gene: TRBJ1-4; V gene: TRBV28; CDR3 protein: CASTNIGVVANEKLFF
D gene: NA; J gene: TRBJ1-2; V gene: TRBV16; CDR3 protein: CASSPEFRGYGYTF
D gene: NA; J gene: TRBJ1-2; V gene: TRBV7-6; CDR3 protein: CASSLGSGVDNYGYTF
D gene: NA; J gene: TRBJ2-5; V gene: TRBV11-2; CDR3 protein: CASSLDLRRETQYF
D gene: NA; J gene: TRBJ1-2; V gene: TRBV30; CDR3 protein: CAWSVLYGYTF
D gene: TRBD2; J gene: TRBJ2-3; V gene: TRBV10-3; CDR3 protein: CAISLAGVDTDTQYF
D gene: TRBD1; J gene: TRBJ2-5; V gene: TRBV2; CDR3 protein: CASNREGAGETQYF
D gene: NA; J gene: TRBJ1-5; V gene: TRBV29-1; CDR3 protein: CSVSFGGNQPQHF